This TCR beta chain is drawn from a study of blood T cell repertoires in COVID-19. Whole-study context: COVID-19 samples from acute and convalescent phases originated in the United States, Italy and Spain. From T cells, B-cell-depleted T cells, or PBMCs came the material, which was cDNA or gDNA.

As handled by the study authors: Reference gene primers were amplified, and this amplification served to estimate nucleated cell counts. The data were produced by immunoSEQ multiplex PCR, yet TCRdb's version contains in-frame clones alone and is incomplete. V, J and clone size reflect that table, while D and trimming were determined from the DNA. This table holds roughly 190,000 clones, around 94% found once. Enrollment of patients from Seattle took place during active infection, with longitudinal follow-up. Sequencing was performed on peripheral blood. This clonotype was obtained from a man under 40 with COVID-19, enrolled during active disease.

Here the CDR3 reads CASSEYYVEAFF. The CDR3 region has the DNA TGTGCCAGCAGTGAATATTATGTTGAAGCTTTCTTT. The V and J genes are TRBV6-1 and TRBJ1-1, with D unclear. Looked up from germline, CDR1 is MNHNS and CDR2 is SASEGT. The ends were cut back, 2 bases at V and 7 bases at J, with 8 bases in the middle. The CDR3 runs 12 residues.